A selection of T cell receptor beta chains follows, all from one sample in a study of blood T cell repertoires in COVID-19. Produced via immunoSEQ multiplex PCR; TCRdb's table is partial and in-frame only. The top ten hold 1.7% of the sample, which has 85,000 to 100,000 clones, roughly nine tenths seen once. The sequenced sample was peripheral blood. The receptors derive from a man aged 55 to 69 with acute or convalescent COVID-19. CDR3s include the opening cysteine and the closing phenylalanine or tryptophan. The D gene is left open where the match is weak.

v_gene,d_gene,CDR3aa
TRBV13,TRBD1,CASSTRDRLYNEQFF
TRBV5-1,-,CASSYGFGNTIYF
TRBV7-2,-,CASSLGGGLGTEAFF
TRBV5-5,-,CASSPRTSPANEKLFF
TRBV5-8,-,CASSLVNSGSYEQYF
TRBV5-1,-,CASSEGSGTNEAFF
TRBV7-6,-,CASSLAGGPGLETQYF
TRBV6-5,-,CASSLQGLGNTEAFF
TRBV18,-,CASSPGTAGEQFF
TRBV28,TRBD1,CASSLPRGMTQHF
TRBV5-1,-,CASSSTRSSTDTQYF
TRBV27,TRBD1,CASRPRSGTETYNEQFF
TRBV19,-,CASRAPGNYGYTF
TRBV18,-,CASSPLGVTEAFF
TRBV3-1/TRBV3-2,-,CASSQDGPGIDEQFF
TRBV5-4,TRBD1,CASSLKSGTGHEKLFF
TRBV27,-,CASSLNPGGDTEAFF
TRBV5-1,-,CASSLSTVTGELFF
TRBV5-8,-,CASSFRGGGWTEAFF
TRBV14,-,CASRQGPSTDTQYF
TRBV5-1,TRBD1,CASSFTRGDRDNEQFF
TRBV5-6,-,CASSPGQSNQPQHF
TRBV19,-,CASTINRGISTEAFF
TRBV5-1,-,CASSSRDNLNTEAFF
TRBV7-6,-,CASSLVQAANTGELFF